These 15 T cell receptor beta chains came from one sample sequenced in a study of cytomegalovirus exposure and HLA in healthy donors. Generated by immunoSEQ multiplex PCR, the TCRdb table keeps only in-frame clones and is missing some. Altogether roughly 150,000 clones are present, 82% being singletons, with the ten largest covering less than 35%. The sequencing input was PBMCs. The receptor set was obtained from a man aged 30 to 39 in good health and CMV-seropositive.

The chain joins TRBV6-1 to TRBJ2-3; 7 positions match TRBD2. The germline gives CDR1 MNHNS, CDR2 SASEGT. CDR3 length: 17 residues. Trimming cost V 2 bases and J 1 base; bases outside gene matches: 9. The chain's CDR3 is CASSEMWGSGGTDTQYF. The CDR3 DNA is TGTGCCAGCAGTGAAATGTGGGGGAGCGGGGGCACAGATACGCAGTATTTT.

In this sample, this clone turned up a few times. The chain has TRBV4-2 and TRBJ2-1; D may be TRBD1 (5 bases). V lost 4 bases and J lost 7, with 23 bases in between. CDR1 is LGHNA and CDR2 is YNFKEQ in the germline V gene. This CDR3 has 17 amino acids. The CDR3 is CASSPQGGAFPQNEQFF. The DNA of the CDR3 is TGTGCCAGCAGCCCTCAGGGCGGCGCCTTCCCCCAAAATGAGCAGTTCTTC.

The chain recombines TRBV7-6 with TRBJ2-7, with TRBD1 as a possible D gene (7 bases). CDR1 is SGHVS and CDR2 is FNYEAQ in the germline V gene. CDR3 size: 13 residues. V lost 5 bases and J lost 5, with 13 bases in between. CDR3 in amino acids: CASSTPGGHEQYF. The CDR3 DNA sequence: TGTGCCAGCAGCACGCCAGGGGGGCACGAGCAGTACTTC.

The V call is TRBV27, the J call TRBJ2-7; TRBD2 agrees at 9 bases. With 5 bases clipped from V and 6 bases from J, the junction kept 11 bases outside the gene matches. Germline V gives CDR1 MNHEY, CDR2 SMNVEV (reference sequence). This CDR3 is 15 amino acids long. The CDR3 DNA is TGTGCCAGCAGTCCGATTAGCGGGAGCGGGGCCGAGCAGTACTTC. Translated: CASSPISGSGAEQYF.

This chain links TRBV14 with TRBJ1-5, with a possible D match to TRBD1 (5 bases). This CDR3 contains 17 residues. Germline V gives CDR1 SGHDN, CDR2 FVKESK. V lost 0 bases and J lost 7, with 19 bases in between. Here the CDR3 reads CASSQDRFRAGWQPQHF. In DNA form, the CDR3 reads TGTGCCAGCAGCCAAGATAGGTTCAGGGCCGGTTGGCAGCCCCAGCATTTT.

The chain is built from TRBV29-1 and TRBJ2-5, with a possible D match to TRBD1 (5 bases). CDR3 length: 14 residues. V gave up 4 bases and J gave up 3 bases, with 15 bases separating them. Germline V CDR1 and CDR2: SQVTM, ANQGSEA. This chain's CDR3 is CSVAGAALKETQYF. The CDR3 region has the DNA TGCAGCGTTGCTGGGGCAGCCCTCAAAGAGACCCAGTACTTC.

The V gene is TRBV7-8, the J gene TRBJ2-7; D is perhaps TRBD1 (5 bases). The CDR3 length is 13 residues. In germline, CDR1 is SGHVS, CDR2 FQNEAQ. Trimming pared 1 base from V and 3 bases from J, leaving 7 bases between. Here the CDR3 DNA reads TGTGCCAGCAGCTTAGGACAGATCTACGAGCAGTACTTC. As protein: CASSLGQIYEQYF. The variable domain in full, with the rest retrieved from reference TRBV7-8 and TRBJ2-7, is GAGVSQSPRYKVAKRGQDVALRCDPISGHVSLFWYQQALGQGPEFLTYFQNEAQLDKSGLPSDRFFAERPEGSVSTLKIQRTQQEDSAVYLCASSLGQIYEQYFGPGTRLTVT.

CDR3 residues: CASSGEGGQAFF. As DNA, the CDR3 is TGCGCCAGCAGTGGGGAGGGCGGGCAAGCTTTCTTT. The rearrangement uses TRBV10-2 and TRBJ1-1, with unresolved D. V lost 4 bases to trimming and J lost 9 bases, with 12 bases between them. The CDR3 consists of 12 residues. Germline V gene lookup returns CDR1 WSHSY and CDR2 SAAADI.

V usage is TRBV28 and J usage is TRBJ1-4; maybe TRBD1 (6 bases). The CDR3 loop spans 14 amino acids. Germline CDR1 and CDR2: MDHEN and SYDVKM. The ends were cut back, 4 bases at V and 7 bases at J, with 13 bases in the middle. The CDR3 loop is CASSSPGETEKLFF. CDR3 DNA sequence: TGTGCCAGCAGTTCCCCAGGGGAAACTGAAAAACTGTTTTTT.

The chain carries TRBV7-9 and TRBJ1-1, with 9 bases fitting TRBD1. Trimming removed 6 bases from V and 0 bases from J; junction bases left unmatched: 5. Germline loops: CDR1 SEHNR, CDR2 FQNEAQ (reference sequence). This CDR3 is built from 15 residues. The CDR3 reads CASSDRGRMNTEAFF. The CDR3, as DNA: TGTGCCAGCAGTGACAGGGGGAGGATGAACACTGAAGCTTTCTTT.

The chain is built from TRBV12-5 and TRBJ1-5; 10 nucleotides align to TRBD1. Germline V CDR1 and CDR2: LGHNT, FRNRAP. This CDR3 region has 17 residues. V was clipped by 2 bases and J by 9 bases; unmatched bases: 13. The CDR3 loop is CASGLTTGTGELGPQHF. DNA for the CDR3: TGTGCTAGTGGTTTGACGACCGGGACAGGGGAGTTGGGGCCCCAGCATTTT.

The chain employs TRBV2 and TRBJ2-1; D is possibly TRBD2 (5 bases). Trimming shortened V by 6 bases and J by 12 bases, and 18 bases separated the two germline ends. This CDR3 is 13 amino acids long. In germline, CDR1 is SNHLY, CDR2 FYNNEI. CDR3 region: CASSPSEASMQFF. The DNA for the CDR3 is TGTGCCAGCAGCCCGTCGGAGGCTAGTATGCAGTTCTTC.

The J gene is TRBJ2-7, the V gene TRBV5-4; 14 nucleotides agree with TRBD2. This CDR3 is 16 amino acids long. V lost 4 bases to trimming and J lost 1 base; unmatched junction nucleotides: 4. Looked up from germline, CDR1 is SGHNT and CDR2 is YYREEE (reference sequence). CDR3 protein: CASSPGTSGSSYEQYF. The CDR3 DNA reads TGTGCCAGCAGCCCTGGGACTAGCGGGAGTTCCTACGAGCAGTACTTC.

The V call is TRBV6-5, the J call TRBJ2-3, with D perhaps TRBD2 (5 bases). The V and J ends lost 0 bases and 1 base respectively, with 8 bases between them. Germline lookup yields CDR1 MNHEY and CDR2 SVGAGI. This CDR3 contains 15 residues. The chain's CDR3 is CASSYSSEGTDTQYF. CDR3 DNA sequence: TGTGCCAGCAGTTACTCGTCGGAGGGCACAGATACGCAGTATTTT.

This rearrangement joins TRBV27 to TRBJ2-7; D possibly corresponds to TRBD2 (5 bases). Germline loops: CDR1 MNHEY, CDR2 SMNVEV (reference sequence). The CDR3 extends over 14 amino acids. V gave up 3 bases and J gave up 11 bases, with 20 bases separating them. The CDR3 sequence is CASSFSGFPRIEYF. CDR3 DNA: TGTGCCAGCAGTTTCTCGGGATTTCCCAGGATCGAGTACTTC.